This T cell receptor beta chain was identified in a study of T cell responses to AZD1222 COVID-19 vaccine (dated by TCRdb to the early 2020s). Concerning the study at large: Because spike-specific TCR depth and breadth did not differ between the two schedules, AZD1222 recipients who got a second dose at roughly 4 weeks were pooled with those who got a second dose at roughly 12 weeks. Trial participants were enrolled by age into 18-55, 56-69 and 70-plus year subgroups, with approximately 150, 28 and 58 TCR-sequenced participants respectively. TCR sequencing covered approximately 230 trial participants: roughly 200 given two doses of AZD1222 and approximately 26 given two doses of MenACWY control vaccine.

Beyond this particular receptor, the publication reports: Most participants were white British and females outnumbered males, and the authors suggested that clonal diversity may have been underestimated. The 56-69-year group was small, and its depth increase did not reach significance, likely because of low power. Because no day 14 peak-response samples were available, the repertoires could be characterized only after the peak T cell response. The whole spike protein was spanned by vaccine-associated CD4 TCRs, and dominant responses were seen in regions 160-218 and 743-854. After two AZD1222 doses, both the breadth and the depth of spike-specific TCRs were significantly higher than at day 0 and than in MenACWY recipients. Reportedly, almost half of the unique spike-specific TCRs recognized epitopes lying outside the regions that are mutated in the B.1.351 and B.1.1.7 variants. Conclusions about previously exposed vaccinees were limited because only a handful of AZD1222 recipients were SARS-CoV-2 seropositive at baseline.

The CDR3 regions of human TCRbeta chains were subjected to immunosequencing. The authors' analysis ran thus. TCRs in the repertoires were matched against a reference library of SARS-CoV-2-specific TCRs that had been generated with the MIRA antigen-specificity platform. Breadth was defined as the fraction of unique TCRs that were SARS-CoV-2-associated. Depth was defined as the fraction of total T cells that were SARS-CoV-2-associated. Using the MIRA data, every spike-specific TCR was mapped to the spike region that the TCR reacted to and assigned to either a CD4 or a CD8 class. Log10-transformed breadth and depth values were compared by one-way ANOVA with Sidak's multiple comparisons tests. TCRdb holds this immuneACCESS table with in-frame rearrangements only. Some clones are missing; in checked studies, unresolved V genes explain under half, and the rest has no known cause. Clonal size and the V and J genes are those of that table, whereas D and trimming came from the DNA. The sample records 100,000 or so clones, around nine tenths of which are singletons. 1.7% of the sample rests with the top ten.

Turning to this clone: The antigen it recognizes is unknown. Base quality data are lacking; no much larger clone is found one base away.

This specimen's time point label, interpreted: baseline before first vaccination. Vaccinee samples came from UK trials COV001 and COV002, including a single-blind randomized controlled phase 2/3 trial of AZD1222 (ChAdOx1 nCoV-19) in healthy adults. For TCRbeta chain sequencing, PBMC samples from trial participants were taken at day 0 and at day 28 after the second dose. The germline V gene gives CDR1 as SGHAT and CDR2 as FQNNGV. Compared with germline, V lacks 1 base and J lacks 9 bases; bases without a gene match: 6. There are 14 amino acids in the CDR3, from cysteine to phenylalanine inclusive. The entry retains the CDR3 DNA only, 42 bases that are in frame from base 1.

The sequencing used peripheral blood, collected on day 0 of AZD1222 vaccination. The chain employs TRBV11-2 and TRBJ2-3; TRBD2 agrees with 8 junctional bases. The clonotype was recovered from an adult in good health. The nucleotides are TGTGCCAGCAGCTTAGGGGCGGGGGGTGGAACGCAGTATTTT. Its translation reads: CASSLGAGGGTQYF.